This T cell receptor (beta chain) was retrieved from a study of human T cells and chemical hapten exposure. The overall study: From small differences in pooled library volume came most of the variation in per-sample TCR yields.

This clonotype has a handful of counts. The study's library attached unique molecular identifiers to single cDNA molecules. MiXCR, applied by TCRdb to the RACE reads, yields one record per CDR3 protein. The repertoire includes tens of thousands of distinct CDR3 sequences, 10% of them detected once, and roughly 2.3% sits in the top ten. CDR1 and CDR2 (germline): SQVTM, ANQGSEA. The germline V and J ends were trimmed by 3 bases and 2 bases, with 17 bases remaining between them. The CDR3 is 16 amino acids. Time point given: patch test 2, 6 weeks after DPC sensitization. Treatment noted: therapeutic diphenylcyclopropenone sensitization with weekly scalp DPC. Donors were 18 to 70-year-old alopecia patients suitable for DPC.

The chain recombines TRBV29-1 with TRBJ2-1; D is unresolved. This sequence originates from a young woman with alopecia areata. Some clones in this sample may be carry-over from other donors' samples. This sample comprised whole blood, obtained in connection with sensitization to the hapten diphenylcyclopropenone (DPC). CDR3 sequence reads: CSVDNAPRGTYNEQFF. In DNA form, the CDR3 reads TGCAGCGTTGATAACGCCCCCCGCGGTACCTACAATGAGCAGTTCTTC.